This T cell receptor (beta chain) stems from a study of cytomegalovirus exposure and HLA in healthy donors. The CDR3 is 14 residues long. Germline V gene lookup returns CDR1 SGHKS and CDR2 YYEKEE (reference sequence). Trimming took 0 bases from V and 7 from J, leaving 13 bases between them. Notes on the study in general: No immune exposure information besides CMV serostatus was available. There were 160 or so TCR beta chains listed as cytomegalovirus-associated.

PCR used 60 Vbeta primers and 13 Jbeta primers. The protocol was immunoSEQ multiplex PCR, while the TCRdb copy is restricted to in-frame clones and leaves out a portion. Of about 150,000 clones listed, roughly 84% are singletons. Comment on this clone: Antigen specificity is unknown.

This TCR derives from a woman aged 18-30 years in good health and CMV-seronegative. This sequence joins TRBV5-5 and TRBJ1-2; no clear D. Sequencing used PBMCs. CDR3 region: CASSLVAPRFGYTF. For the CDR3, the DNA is TGTGCCAGCAGCTTGGTGGCCCCCCGTTTTGGCTACACCTTC.